The sequence of this T cell receptor beta chain was determined in a study of blood T cell repertoires in COVID-19. Study-level information: Acute and convalescent COVID-19 samples came from the United States, Italy and Spain. T cells, B-cell-depleted T cells, or PBMCs supplied cDNA or gDNA.

Authors' methods: Amplifying reference gene primers gave estimates of nucleated cell counts. Libraries were prepared by immunoSEQ multiplex PCR; TCRdb keeps only in-frame clonotypes and omits some of them. That table furnishes V, J and clone size, whereas the DNA furnished D and trimming. The sample holds roughly 250,000 clones, 80% to 85% seen once. This CDR3 has 15 residues. J was trimmed by 9 bases and V by 6 bases; bases with no gene match: 11. CDR1 and CDR2 from the germline V gene are MNHEY and SMNVEV (reference sequence). This chain uses TRBV27 with TRBJ1-6; 7 nucleotides align to TRBD1. The TCR comes from a woman aged 55-75 years with active or convalescent COVID-19. Sequencing used peripheral blood. For the CDR3, the DNA is TGTGCCAGCAGCCCAAGGCCCAGGGGGTCTTCACCCCTCCACTTT. This gives the protein CASSPRPRGSSPLHF.